These 4 T cell receptor beta chains originate from one sample sequenced in a study of cytomegalovirus exposure and HLA in healthy donors. TCRdb keeps only in-frame clones here, not all; method: immunoSEQ multiplex PCR. The data contain tens of thousands of clones, over 85% of them singletons. The sample was PBMCs. These receptors originate from a woman between 18 and 29 years old in good health and CMV-seropositive.

The rearrangement links TRBV19 to TRBJ2-7; 7 bases map to TRBD2. V dropped 6 bases and J dropped 3; count of bases not matched to a gene: 5. The CDR3 has 13 residues. CDR1 is LNHDA and CDR2 is SQIVND in the germline V gene (reference sequence). The chain's CDR3 is CASRSGAHYEQYF. CDR3 bases: TGTGCCAGTAGAAGCGGGGCCCACTACGAGCAGTACTTC.

The chain uses TRBV2 and TRBJ2-3; no clear D gene. V lost 7 bases and J 2 bases, leaving 22 bases between the germline ends. Germline V CDR1 and CDR2: SNHLY, FYNNEI. The CDR3 has 17 amino acids. DNA of the CDR3: TGTGCCAGCAAGGCCCGGATGGCGACTTCTTTCACAGATACGCAGTATTTT. Protein product: CASKARMATSFTDTQYF. The full variable domain, rest sourced from reference TRBV2 and TRBJ2-3, is EPEVTQTPSHQVTQMGQEVILRCVPISNHLYFYWYRQILGQKVEFLVSFYNNEISEKSEIFDDQFSVERPDGSNFTLKIRSTKLEDSAMYFCASKARMATSFTDTQYFGPGTRLTVL.

The rearrangement uses TRBV19 and TRBJ2-1; a possible D gene is TRBD1 (5 bases). This CDR3 comprises 14 residues. Trimming removed 2 bases at V and 4 bases at J, with 9 bases between. Germline loops: CDR1 LNHDA, CDR2 SQIVND (reference sequence). CDR3 DNA sequence: TGTGCCAGTAGTATACTGGGGCGGTACAATGAGCAGTTCTTC. Translating it yields CASSILGRYNEQFF.

V gene TRBV5-1 combines with J gene TRBJ2-2; TRBD2 matches 10 bases. CDR1 SGHRS and CDR2 YFSETQ come from the germline V gene. Trimming at V came to 0 bases and at J to 6 bases, leaving 5 bases not matched to a gene. The length of the CDR3 is 16 residues. CDR3 coding DNA: TGCGCCAGCAGCTTGGACAGCGGGGGGGCCTCCGGGGAGCTGTTTTTT. As protein: CASSLDSGGASGELFF. The full variable domain, rest sourced from reference TRBV5-1 and TRBJ2-2, is KAGVTQTPRYLIKTRGQQVTLSCSPISGHRSVSWYQQTPGQGLQFLFEYFSETQRNKGNFPGRFSGRQFSNSRSEMNVSTLELGDSALYLCASSLDSGGASGELFFGEGSRLTVL.